The 27 T cell receptor beta chains below all came from one sample that was sequenced in a study of blood T cell repertoires in COVID-19. Data came from immunoSEQ multiplex PCR; TCRdb stores just in-frame clones and leaves some out. The table includes about 310,000 clones, roughly 87% detected once. The specimen sequenced was PBMCs or T cells enriched from blood (not recorded which). Receptor source: a woman aged 18-29 years who had recovered from COVID-19.

This clone appeared a single time. V usage is TRBV10-3 and J usage is TRBJ1-1; 8 bases line up with TRBD1. The CDR3 sequence is 12 residues long. Germline CDR1 and CDR2: ENHRY and SYGVKD. V shed 10 bases, J shed 5 bases, and the junction held 6 bases outside the gene matches. The DNA for the CDR3 is TGTGCCACCGACAGGGGCGGGACTGAAGCTTTCTTT. This encodes CATDRGGTEAFF.

The rearrangement links TRBV11-2 to TRBJ1-4, with 7 bases lining up with TRBD1. This CDR3 is built from 13 residues. Germline assignment: CDR1 SGHAT and CDR2 FQNNGV. V was clipped by 9 bases and J by 7 bases; unmatched bases: 8. CDR3 nucleotides: TGTGCCAGGACGAGACAGGGAGGTGAAAAACTGTTTTTT. The encoded protein is CARTRQGGEKLFF.

This clone has just one count. The chain couples TRBV28 to TRBJ1-6, with D tentatively TRBD1 (6 bases). This CDR3 spans 16 amino acids. Germline assignment: CDR1 MDHEN and CDR2 SYDVKM. Trimming shortened V by 7 bases and J by 5 bases, and 18 bases separated the two germline ends. CDR3 nucleotide sequence: TGTGCCAGCATTGACCTTCCGGACAGCGATAATTCACCCCTCCACTTT. It yields the protein CASIDLPDSDNSPLHF.

J is TRBJ1-6 and V is TRBV19, with D perhaps TRBD1 (6 bases). The CDR3 has 16 amino acids. V dropped 3 bases and J dropped 11 bases, with 20 bases sitting between them. CDR1 and CDR2 (germline): LNHDA, SQIVND (reference sequence). CDR3 sequence reads: CASSIDGRGTMTPLHF. In nucleotides, the CDR3 is TGTGCCAGTAGTATCGACGGAAGGGGGACGATGACACCCCTCCACTTT.

J is TRBJ1-2 and V is TRBV9; TRBD1 might be the D (6 bases). V shed 4 bases and J shed 5 bases, with 18 bases lying between them. The germline CDR1 and CDR2 sequences are SGDLS and YYNGEE. The CDR3 runs 15 residues. CDR3 sequence reads: CASSLRTDGAYGYTF. As DNA, the CDR3 is TGTGCCAGCAGCTTAAGGACAGACGGGGCTTATGGCTACACCTTC.

The V call is TRBV28, the J call TRBJ2-1; 9 bases align to TRBD2. The V segment lost 4 bases and the J segment 2 bases; nucleotides outside the gene matches: 3. The germline V gene encodes CDR1 MDHEN and CDR2 SYDVKM. The CDR3 covers 15 residues. In DNA, the CDR3 is TGTGCCAGCAGTTCTATAGCGGGAGCCTACAATGAGCAGTTCTTC. This codes for CASSSIAGAYNEQFF.

The chain has TRBV13 and TRBJ2-1; D uncertain. V lost 3 bases to trimming and J lost 6 bases, with 3 bases between them. This CDR3 region has 11 residues. Germline V gives CDR1 PRHDT, CDR2 FYEKMQ (reference sequence). DNA for the CDR3: TGTGCCAGCAGCTTCGGCAATGAGCAGTTCTTC. Translating gives CASSFGNEQFF. The full variable domain, rest sourced from reference TRBV13 and TRBJ2-1, is AAGVIQSPRHLIKEKRETATLKCYPIPRHDTVYWYQQGPGQDPQFLISFYEKMQSDKGSIPDRFSAQQFSDYHSELNMSSLELGDSALYFCASSFGNEQFFGPGTRLTVL.

Note on this clone: Germline and junction disagree at one end, which may indicate a read error. This chain uses TRBV7-2 with TRBJ2-3; 7 nucleotides match TRBD1. The CDR3 is 16 residues long. CDR1 and CDR2 from the germline V gene are SGHTA and FQGNSA. The CDR3 loop is CASRLGVGTATDTQYF. In DNA form, the CDR3 reads TGTGCCAGCAGATTAGGGGTGGGGACAGCAACAGATACGCAGTATTTT.

CDR3: CASSFTGGSGNTIYF. The CDR3 nucleotides read TGTGCCAGCAGCTTCACAGGGGGCTCTGGAAACACCATATATTTT. The V gene is TRBV7-6, the J gene TRBJ1-3; TRBD1 agrees at 8 bases. Per the germline V gene, CDR1 is SGHVS and CDR2 is FNYEAQ. This CDR3 has 15 residues. V gave up 3 bases and J gave up 0 bases; unmatched junction bases: 1.

V usage is TRBV28 and J usage is TRBJ1-2; a possible D gene is TRBD1 (5 bases). V was shortened by 6 bases and J by 4 bases, with 15 bases between the two germline ends. This CDR3 has 14 amino acids. Germline-derived CDR1 and CDR2 are MDHEN and SYDVKM. Here the CDR3 reads CASSSGGGPYGYTF. As DNA, the CDR3 is TGTGCCAGCAGCTCGGGGGGAGGGCCCTATGGCTACACCTTC.

The chain recombines TRBV5-1 with TRBJ1-6; D is ambiguous. V lost 2 bases to trimming and J lost 0 bases, with 9 bases between them. This CDR3 is 16 amino acids long. Germline-derived CDR1 and CDR2 are SGHRS and YFSETQ. The CDR3 bases are TGCGCCAGCAGCTTCGCCCGAGACTCCTATAATTCACCCCTCCACTTT. The encoded protein is CASSFARDSYNSPLHF.

The V gene is TRBV19, the J gene TRBJ1-3; D remains unclear. CDR3 size: 15 residues. Germline V CDR1 and CDR2: LNHDA, SQIVND (reference sequence). V lost 3 bases and J 0 bases, leaving 9 bases between the germline ends. For the CDR3, the DNA is TGTGCCAGTAGTATCCAGGCGAGCTCTGGAAACACCATATATTTT. The encoded protein is CASSIQASSGNTIYF.

The genes are TRBV27 and TRBJ2-7; D is uncertain. V gave up 4 bases and J gave up 2 bases, with 9 bases separating them. The germline V gene encodes CDR1 MNHEY and CDR2 SMNVEV (reference sequence). The CDR3 has 13 residues. The CDR3 is CASSSIPPYEQYF. CDR3 sequence (DNA): TGTGCCAGCAGTTCAATCCCCCCCTACGAGCAGTACTTC.

The V call is TRBV18, the J call TRBJ2-7, with 7 bases matching TRBD1. The CDR3 extends over 15 amino acids. Germline V CDR1 and CDR2: KGHSH, LQKENI. J lost 3 bases, V lost 2 bases, and 7 bases had no gene match. CDR3 DNA sequence: TGTGCCAGCTCACCAACTCCGGGACAGCTCTACGAGCAGTACTTC. This gives the protein CASSPTPGQLYEQYF. Using reference TRBV18 and TRBJ2-7 for the parts outside the CDR3, the full variable domain is NAGVMQNPRHLVRRRGQEARLRCSPMKGHSHVYWYRQLPEEGLKFMVYLQKENIIDESGMPKERFSAEFPKEGPSILRIQQVVRGDSAAYFCASSPTPGQLYEQYFGPGTRLTVT.

The V gene is TRBV18, the J gene TRBJ2-3; 9 bases are shared with TRBD2. J gave up 6 bases and V 3 bases, and 7 bases lay outside the gene matches. Germline V gives CDR1 KGHSH, CDR2 LQKENI. The CDR3 contains 15 residues. CDR3 amino acids: CASSPRGRAEDTQYF. CDR3 nucleotide sequence: TGTGCCAGCTCACCCCGCGGGAGGGCCGAGGATACGCAGTATTTT.

V gene TRBV12-3 or TRBV12-4 combines with J gene TRBJ1-2, with 8 bases aligning to TRBD1. Germline trimming cut 7 bases from V and 6 bases from J; bases unmatched to any gene: 7. The CDR3 has 13 amino acids. This chain's CDR3 is CASTLDRADGYTF. The CDR3 region has the DNA TGTGCCAGCACCTTGGACAGGGCGGATGGCTACACCTTC.

The chain joins TRBV19 to TRBJ1-5; D is ambiguous. CDR1 LNHDA and CDR2 SQIVND come from the germline V gene (reference sequence). V shed 5 bases and J shed 7 bases, with 9 bases lying between them. The CDR3 runs to 12 residues. CDR3 sequence (DNA): TGTGCCAGTAGTCCCAGAGGGCAGCCCCAGCATTTT. It encodes CASSPRGQPQHF. Complete variable domain (other parts from reference TRBV19 and TRBJ1-5): DGGITQSPKYLFRKEGQNVTLSCEQNLNHDAMYWYRQDPGQGLRLIYYSQIVNDFQKGDIAEGYSVSREKKESFPLTVTSAQKNPTAFYLCASSPRGQPQHFGDGTRLSIL.

The chain combines TRBV4-3 with TRBJ1-6, with a weak D call TRBD1 (6 bases). The CDR3 length is 17 residues. V was clipped by 0 bases and J by 4 bases, with 13 bases between them. Germline CDR1 LGHNA, CDR2 YSLEER. CDR3 amino acids: CASSQEPPGQYNSPLHF. The CDR3 coding sequence is TGCGCCAGCAGCCAAGAGCCTCCGGGACAATATAATTCACCCCTCCACTTT.

Only a few counts were recorded for this clone. The chain uses TRBV7-2 and TRBJ1-2; D is undetermined. Germline loops: CDR1 SGHTA, CDR2 FQGNSA. The CDR3 loop spans 15 amino acids. Trimming left V 0 bases short and J 4 bases short, with 12 bases between. CDR3: CASSLAGVAGYGYTF. The DNA for the CDR3 is TGTGCCAGCAGCTTAGCTGGAGTGGCTGGCTATGGCTACACCTTC. Full variable domain (remainder filled in from reference TRBV7-2 and TRBJ1-2): GAGVSQSPSNKVTEKGKDVELRCDPISGHTALYWYRQSLGQGLEFLIYFQGNSAPDKSGLPSDRFSAERTGGSVSTLTIQRTQQEDSAVYLCASSLAGVAGYGYTFGSGTRLTVV.

V usage is TRBV5-1 and J usage is TRBJ2-1; D possibly corresponds to TRBD2 (6 bases). The CDR3 covers 16 residues. Germline CDR1 SGHRS, CDR2 YFSETQ. Trimming removed 1 base at V and 12 bases at J, with 23 bases between. CDR3 in amino acids: CASSLLMEGPRRVQFF. Written as DNA, the CDR3 is TGCGCCAGCAGCTTGCTTATGGAGGGGCCGCGGAGGGTGCAGTTCTTC. Based on the CDR3 plus reference TRBV5-1 and TRBJ2-1, the full variable domain is KAGVTQTPRYLIKTRGQQVTLSCSPISGHRSVSWYQQTPGQGLQFLFEYFSETQRNKGNFPGRFSGRQFSNSRSEMNVSTLELGDSALYLCASSLLMEGPRRVQFFGPGTRLTVL.

The genes are TRBV7-3 and TRBJ1-1; tentatively, D is TRBD1 (6 bases). Trimming left V 2 bases short and J 2 bases short, with 12 bases between. The germline gives CDR1 SGHTA, CDR2 FQGTGA. The CDR3 is made up of 15 amino acids. CDR3 residues: CASSLGTRGNTEAFF. DNA of the CDR3: TGTGCCAGCAGCTTAGGGACACGGGGTAACACTGAAGCTTTCTTT. The variable domain in full, completed from reference TRBV7-3 and TRBJ1-1, reads GAGVSQTPSNKVTEKGKYVELRCDPISGHTALYWYRQSLGQGPEFLIYFQGTGAADDSGLPNDRFFAVRPEGSVSTLKIQRTERGDSAVYLCASSLGTRGNTEAFFGQGTRLTVV.

CDR3 sequence (DNA): TGCGCCAGCAGCCAAGAACAGGGTGGCCCATACTCACCCCTCCACTTT. It encodes CASSQEQGGPYSPLHF. The chain carries TRBV4-1 and TRBJ1-6; maybe TRBD1 (6 bases). This CDR3 spans 16 amino acids. The germline V gene encodes CDR1 MGHRA and CDR2 YSYEKL. The V end lost 0 bases, the J end lost 10 bases, and 16 bases lay between the germline ends.

This clone has just one count. The chain joins TRBV7-9 to TRBJ1-4; no clear D. The CDR3 consists of 16 residues. Trimming pared 2 bases from V and 1 base from J, leaving 11 bases between. The germline V gene has CDR1 SEHNR and CDR2 FQNEAQ (reference sequence). CDR3 sequence (DNA): TGTGCCAGCAGCTTACCGGGAGCGGGAACTAATGAAAAACTGTTTTTT. This gives the protein CASSLPGAGTNEKLFF.

DNA of the CDR3: TGTGCCAGCAGTGAGAGGGTAAACACCATATATTTT. Its translation: CASSERVNTIYF. The gene calls are TRBV6-1 and TRBJ1-3; D uncertain. Germline CDR1 reads MNHNS; CDR2 reads SASEGT. V was trimmed by 3 bases and J by 6 bases, leaving 6 bases between them. The CDR3 consists of 12 residues.

V and J are TRBV28 and TRBJ1-1; TRBD1 might be the D (6 bases). The CDR3 runs 19 residues. The V and J ends lost 3 bases and 1 base respectively, with 24 bases between them. The germline V gene encodes CDR1 MDHEN and CDR2 SYDVKM. This CDR3 is CASSFPPAGVQDRNTEAFF. CDR3 sequence (DNA): TGTGCCAGCAGTTTTCCACCCGCAGGGGTACAAGATAGGAACACTGAAGCTTTCTTT. The full variable domain, with the rest looked up from reference TRBV28 and TRBJ1-1, is DVKVTQSSRYLVKRTGEKVFLECVQDMDHENMFWYRQDPGLGLRLIYFSYDVKMKEKGDIPEGYSVSREKKERFSLILESASTNQTSMYLCASSFPPAGVQDRNTEAFFGQGTRLTVV.

CDR3 sequence reads: CASSEGQGLNTEAFF. CDR3 sequence (DNA): TGCGCCAGCAGCGAAGGACAGGGCTTGAACACTGAAGCTTTCTTT. The chain couples TRBV5-1 to TRBJ1-1; 8 bases align to TRBD1. Germline lookup yields CDR1 SGHRS and CDR2 YFSETQ. This CDR3 has 15 amino acids. J lost 0 bases, V lost 4 bases, and 5 bases had no gene match.

The chain carries TRBV24-1 and TRBJ1-1, with 11 bases that match TRBD1. The germline gives CDR1 KGHDR, CDR2 SFDVKD. The CDR3 covers 16 residues. V shed 2 bases, J shed 10 bases, and the junction held 11 bases outside the gene matches. The CDR3 reads CATSDSRTGGYLGAFF. The DNA for the CDR3 is TGTGCCACCAGTGATTCGAGGACAGGGGGCTACCTCGGAGCTTTCTTT.